The 22 T cell receptor beta chains reported below all come from one sample, sequenced in a study of metastatic and nonmetastatic thyroid tumors (dated by TCRdb to 2018 to 2021). No patient had received any treatment before thyroid surgery. The method behind the library was PCR. TCRdb records Illumina HiSeq 4000 as the sequencer. Clones were called with MiXCR by TCRdb after fastp trimmed the public reads at Q25, and only in-frame beta chains were retained. The sample table shows about 43,000 clones, and about 3.3% are seen once. The ten largest account for approximately 10% of the sample. Material for sequencing was blood. All receptors come from a female donor with papillary thyroid cancer or a benign thyroid nodule (not recorded which). Some clones in this sample may be carry-over from other donors' samples.

Ten or more counts support this clone. The chain recombines TRBV6-5 with TRBJ2-4; D not certain. Trimming shortened V by 0 bases and J by 10 bases, and 13 bases separated the two germline ends. This CDR3 has 14 amino acids. CDR1 and CDR2 from the germline V gene are MNHEY and SVGAGI. CDR3 bases: TGTGCCAGCAGTTACTCTTCGAATGCCCGGATTCAGTACTTC. It is translated as CASSYSSNARIQYF.

Many counts were recorded for this clone. The chain couples TRBV15 to TRBJ2-3; no firm D call. Germline CDR1 and CDR2: LNHNV and YYDKDF (reference sequence). With 1 base removed from V and 6 bases from J, the gap between germline ends came to 8 bases. CDR3 length equals 13 residues. The CDR3 bases are TGTGCCACCAGCAGAGCCACTTCTGATACGCAGTATTTT. Translated, it gives CATSRATSDTQYF.

This clone was counted a few times. This sequence joins TRBV7-9 and TRBJ1-1; no clear D. CDR1 and CDR2 (germline): SEHNR, FQNEAQ (reference sequence). There are 16 residues in the CDR3. V lost 5 bases and J lost 3, with 19 bases in between. Here the CDR3 reads CASSPPGWYIDTEAFF. CDR3 sequence (DNA): TGTGCCAGCAGCCCCCCGGGTTGGTATATCGACACTGAAGCTTTCTTT.

As for this clone: The junction and the germline gene differ at one end; a read error may be behind it. The chain carries TRBV12-3 or TRBV12-4 and TRBJ1-5; no firm D call. CDR3 length: 13 residues. CDR3 coding DNA: TGTGCCAGCAGTTCCAATCGGAATCATCCCCAGCATTTT. This translates into CASSSNRNHPQHF.

The gene calls are TRBV11-3 and TRBJ2-3, with 8 bases that match TRBD2. Unmatched junction bases numbered 1, after V lost 3 bases and J lost 2 bases. Germline CDR1 is SGHNT and CDR2 is YENEEA. This CDR3 contains 14 residues. The CDR3 nucleotides read TGTGCCAGCAGCTTTAGCGGGACCACAGATACGCAGTATTTT. It translates to CASSFSGTTDTQYF. Filled out from reference TRBV11-3 and TRBJ2-3, the complete variable domain reads EAGVVQSPRYKIIEKKQPVAFWCNPISGHNTLYWYLQNLGQGPELLIRYENEEAVDDSQLPKDRFSAERLKGVDSTLKIQPAELGDSAVYLCASSFSGTTDTQYFGPGTRLTVL.

The chain joins TRBV20-1 to TRBJ2-5; TRBD1 aligns across 10 bases. In germline, CDR1 is DFQATT, CDR2 SNEGSKA (reference sequence). V lost 4 bases to trimming and J lost 5 bases; unmatched junction nucleotides: 10. The CDR3 extends over 15 amino acids. The CDR3 DNA reads TGCAGTGCTATCCGCCCGACAGGGGGCGAGGAGACCCAGTACTTC. It codes for CSAIRPTGGEETQYF.

The chain carries TRBV11-3 and TRBJ2-7; possibly TRBD1 for D (7 bases). CDR1 and CDR2 from the germline V gene are SGHNT and YENEEA. Trimming removed 8 bases at V and 3 bases at J, with 20 bases between. The CDR3 spans 15 residues. The CDR3 spells CASGAVSGGHYEQYF. In DNA form, the CDR3 reads TGTGCCAGCGGAGCAGTGTCAGGGGGGCACTACGAGCAGTACTTC. The full variable domain, its missing parts supplied by reference TRBV11-3 and TRBJ2-7, is EAGVVQSPRYKIIEKKQPVAFWCNPISGHNTLYWYLQNLGQGPELLIRYENEEAVDDSQLPKDRFSAERLKGVDSTLKIQPAELGDSAVYLCASGAVSGGHYEQYFGPGTRLTVT.

Of note for this clone: A junction end diverges from the germline sequence, so it may reflect a read error. The chain has TRBV28 and TRBJ1-2; D gene ambiguous. This CDR3 spans 15 amino acids. Germline V lookup: CDR1 MDHEN, CDR2 SYDVKM. The DNA for the CDR3 is TGTGCCAGCAGTCCTCTTTTCGGGGTTAACTATGGCTACGCCTTT. It codes for CASSPLFGVNYGYAF.

The chain uses TRBV30 and TRBJ2-7, with TRBD1 matching 9 bases. Losses at the gene ends were 7 bases for V and 5 bases for J; bases not matched to a gene: 9. Germline V gene lookup returns CDR1 GTSNPN and CDR2 SVGIG (reference sequence). The CDR3 is made up of 13 amino acids. For the CDR3, the DNA is TGTGCCTCCACGACGGGACAGGGTAACGAGCAGTACTTC. Translating it yields CASTTGQGNEQYF.

In this sample, this clone turned up many times. V is TRBV20-1 and J is TRBJ2-3; 10 bases line up with TRBD2. Looked up from germline, CDR1 is DFQATT and CDR2 is SNEGSKA (reference sequence). Trimming removed 4 bases from V and 4 bases from J; junction bases left unmatched: 8. The CDR3 sequence is 15 residues long. The CDR3 spells CSATLGAGGPDTQYF. CDR3 nucleotides: TGCAGTGCTACCCTGGGAGCGGGAGGGCCAGATACGCAGTATTTT.

The chain couples TRBV20-1 to TRBJ1-6; 8 bases match TRBD1. V lost 6 bases, J lost 10 bases, and 14 bases stayed unmatched. From germline, CDR1 is DFQATT and CDR2 SNEGSKA (reference sequence). The CDR3 covers 15 residues. This chain's CDR3 is CSAPPLTGEDSPLHF. In DNA, the CDR3 is TGCAGTGCCCCCCCCTTGACAGGGGAAGACTCACCCCTCCACTTT.

As concerns this clone: A read error may produce the germline difference seen at one junction end. V usage is TRBV27 and J usage is TRBJ2-7; 11 positions match TRBD2. CDR1 MNHEY and CDR2 SMNVEV come from the germline V gene (reference sequence). This CDR3 contains 16 residues. The CDR3 region has the DNA TGTCCCAGCCGACCCGGGACTAGCGGATTCAACTACGAGCAGTACTTC. It yields the protein CPSRPGTSGFNYEQYF.

This clone was found many times. The genes are TRBV28 and TRBJ1-1; D gene ambiguous. The CDR3 is made up of 14 amino acids. The germline CDR1 and CDR2 sequences are MDHEN and SYDVKM. V lost 7 bases, J lost 0 bases, and 12 bases lay in between. The CDR3 loop is CASTPGPLNTEAFF. The CDR3 DNA sequence: TGTGCCAGCACCCCCGGACCGTTGAACACTGAAGCTTTCTTT.

V and J are TRBV30 and TRBJ1-5; 9 bases line up with TRBD1. The CDR3 has 16 residues. Germline trimming cut 4 bases from V and 3 bases from J; bases unmatched to any gene: 10. Germline values: CDR1 GTSNPN, CDR2 SVGIG (reference sequence). This CDR3 reads CAWKDRGKGNNQPQHF. In DNA form, the CDR3 reads TGTGCCTGGAAGGACAGGGGAAAGGGGAACAATCAGCCCCAGCATTTT.

This clone has a count of ten or more. This chain connects TRBV20-1 to TRBJ2-5; 9 bases fit TRBD2. This CDR3 comprises 15 residues. Trimming took 6 bases from V and 1 from J; bases not matched to a gene: 9. Germline V gene sequence: CDR1 DFQATT, CDR2 SNEGSKA (reference sequence). DNA of the CDR3: TGCAGTGCCCCATCGACTAGCGGAATCCAAGAGACCCAGTACTTC. Protein product: CSAPSTSGIQETQYF.

The chain recombines TRBV6-1 with TRBJ2-1; the D gene is possibly TRBD1 (6 bases). V was shortened by 6 bases and J by 5 bases, with 8 bases between the two germline ends. The germline CDR1 and CDR2 sequences are MNHNS and SASEGT. The CDR3 runs to 12 residues. CDR3 protein: CASSQGNNEQFF. The CDR3 coding sequence is TGTGCCAGCAGCCAGGGGAACAATGAGCAGTTCTTC.

This clone was observed a handful of times. This chain connects TRBV7-9 to TRBJ2-1; 9 bases are shared with TRBD1. There are 15 residues in the CDR3. The V and J ends lost 2 bases and 6 bases, in that order; junction bases with no gene match: 5. From germline, CDR1 is SEHNR and CDR2 FQNEAQ (reference sequence). The DNA for the CDR3 is TGTGCCAGCAGCTTACGGGGACAGGGTGGCAATGAGCAGTTCTTC. This gives the protein CASSLRGQGGNEQFF.

Turning to this clone: One end of the junction is discordant with germline, which a read error may explain. The chain uses TRBV6-4 and TRBJ2-3; no reliable D call. CDR1 and CDR2 from the germline V gene are MRHNA and SNTAGT. The CDR3 consists of 15 residues. The CDR3 spells CASSDSQGCTDTQDF. DNA of the CDR3: TGTGCCAGCAGTGACTCTCAAGGGTGCACAGATACGCAGGATTTT.

The rearrangement uses TRBV6-1 and TRBJ2-5, with TRBD2 matching 8 bases. CDR1 is MNHNS and CDR2 is SASEGT in the germline V gene. The junction had 11 bases not matched to a gene; V was cut back by 6 bases and J by 5 bases. CDR3 length: 15 residues. In DNA form, the CDR3 reads TGTGCCAGCAGCCCCTCGGGAGGGCCGGGCGAGACCCAGTACTTC. Its protein product is CASSPSGGPGETQYF.

The table lists this clone with many counts. The sample has other DNA sequences that encode this CDR3 too. The chain joins TRBV7-8 to TRBJ1-1; a weak D match, TRBD1 (5 bases). This CDR3 has 16 amino acids. Between the trimmed V and J ends, which lost 2 bases and 0 bases, there was a span of 13 bases. CDR1 is SGHVS and CDR2 is FQNEAQ in the germline V gene. The CDR3: CASSLRAQVVNTEAFF. The CDR3 nucleotides are TGTGCCAGCAGCTTACGGGCACAGGTGGTGAACACTGAAGCTTTCTTT.

This clone showed up many times. The chain combines TRBV30 with TRBJ2-2; TRBD1 agrees at 9 bases. V gave up 3 bases and J gave up 6 bases; unmatched junction bases: 8. Germline CDR1 and CDR2: GTSNPN and SVGIG (reference sequence). The CDR3 is made up of 15 amino acids. CDR3 in amino acids: CAWSRPGTGSGELFF. In nucleotides, the CDR3 is TGTGCCTGGAGCCGTCCCGGGACAGGGTCCGGGGAGCTGTTTTTT.

This clone was seen repeatedly, ten times or more. The rearrangement joins TRBV4-2 to TRBJ2-7, with TRBD2 matching 7 bases. The CDR3 is 15 residues long. Germline-derived CDR1 and CDR2 are LGHNA and YNFKEQ. Losses at the gene ends were 4 bases for V and 0 bases for J; bases not matched to a gene: 6. CDR3: CASSPQRDGSYEQYF. CDR3 nucleotides: TGTGCCAGCAGCCCACAGCGGGACGGCTCCTACGAGCAGTACTTC.